Each of the 17 T cell receptor beta chains below was sequenced from the same sample in a study of T cells in women clearing cervical HPV infection (dated by TCRdb to about 2018). The protocol used for the library was the immunoSEQ multiplex PCR assay. Drawn from immuneACCESS, this table holds only the in-frame rearrangements with V and J called that TCRdb kept. Clones are partly lost; checked studies trace under half to an unresolved V gene and leave the rest unexplained. The sample's table covers approximately 26,000 clones. Around 10% of the sample comes from the top ten. Source material: blood buffy coat. The source of these receptors is a woman aged 18-70 years with a cervical HPV16 infection that either progressed to CIN3+ or cleared (not recorded which).

In regard to this clone: The read finishes 3 residues shy of the CDR3 end, and the germline J gene is used to complete it. J is TRBJ1-2 and V is TRBV30; weak D call: TRBD1 (6 bases). The CDR3 covers 11 residues. V lost 5 bases, J lost 3 bases, and 7 bases lay in between. Germline lookup yields CDR1 GTSNPN and CDR2 SVGIG (reference sequence). The sequenced part of the CDR3 DNA is TGTGCCTGGGGACAGCACTATGGC. Translation: CAWGQHYG. The full CDR3 is CAWGQHYGYTF.

This chain's CDR3 is CASSLITLAHEQYF. The DNA read from the CDR3 is TGTGCCAGCAGCTTAATAACCCTAGCCCACGAG. V usage is TRBV7-9 and J usage is TRBJ2-7; the D gene is possibly TRBD2 (5 bases). Coverage ceases 3 residues before the CDR3 finishes, and the germline J gene fills in the end. This CDR3 contains 14 residues. Germline CDR1 is SEHNR and CDR2 is FQNEAQ (reference sequence). The germline V and J ends were trimmed by 2 bases and 5 bases, with 13 bases remaining between them.

For this clone: Read sequence stops 3 residues before the CDR3 end, and the germline J gene provides the missing end. The chain links TRBV30 to TRBJ1-2, with 8 bases that match TRBD1. V lost 5 bases, J lost 2 bases, and 7 bases stayed unmatched. Germline CDR1 is GTSNPN and CDR2 is SVGIG (reference sequence). This CDR3 region has 14 residues. The CDR3 region is CAWDLTGGNYGYTF. Partial CDR3 DNA: TGTGCCTGGGACTTAACAGGGGGGAACTATGGC.

Notes on this clone: Read coverage stops 3 residues before the CDR3 terminus; the germline J gene supplies the remainder. This chain joins TRBV5-1 and TRBJ1-4, with D maybe TRBD1 (5 bases). The CDR3 is 14 residues long. Per germline, CDR1 SGHRS and CDR2 YFSETQ. The V gene lost 4 bases and the J gene lost 4 bases, with 11 bases spanning the gap. The part of the CDR3 DNA that was read is TGCGCCAGCAGCCTTGACAGCCTTAATGAAAAA. Amino acids: CASSLDSLNEK. The whole CDR3 protein reads CASSLDSLNEKLFF. Variable domain in full (rest from reference TRBV5-1 and TRBJ1-4): KAGVTQTPRYLIKTRGQQVTLSCSPISGHRSVSWYQQTPGQGLQFLFEYFSETQRNKGNFPGRFSGRQFSNSRSEMNVSTLELGDSALYLCASSLDSLNEKLFFGSGTQLSVL.

As to this clone: The read terminates 3 residues ahead of where the CDR3 ends, so the germline J gene completes it. V and J are TRBV7-6 and TRBJ2-7; 10 positions agree with TRBD1. V lost 5 bases and J lost 0; bases outside the gene matches: 1. This CDR3 spans 14 amino acids. Looked up from germline, CDR1 is SGHVS and CDR2 is FNYEAQ. Incomplete CDR3 DNA: TGTGCCAGCAGCGGGGACAGGGGCTCCTACGAG. It codes for CASSGDRGSYE. The whole CDR3 sequence is CASSGDRGSYEQYF.

A note on this clone: The sequence runs out 3 residues before the end of the CDR3; the remainder is reconstructed from the germline J gene. The V gene is TRBV19, the J gene TRBJ2-4, with 7 bases identical to TRBD1. CDR1 is LNHDA, CDR2 SQIVND, per germline (reference sequence). This CDR3 spans 14 amino acids. The CDR3 region is CASSPMTGSYGQYF. The CDR3 bases that were read are TGTGCCAGTAGTCCAATGACAGGGAGCTATGGT.

In the case of this clone: The read terminates 3 residues before the CDR3 end, so the remaining end is supplied by the germline J gene. V usage is TRBV28 and J usage is TRBJ2-1; tentative D call: TRBD2 (5 bases). The germline V and J ends were trimmed by 5 bases and 9 bases, with 14 bases remaining between them. The germline V gene encodes CDR1 MDHEN and CDR2 SYDVKM. The CDR3 covers 13 residues. CDR3 DNA (partial): TGTGCCAGCAGTACCGGGGTCCCTAGTGAG. Translated, it gives CASSTGVPSE. From start to end, the CDR3 is CASSTGVPSEQFF.

Comment on this clone: At one boundary the junction diverges from the germline segment, which might be a read error. The DNA ends 3 residues before the CDR3 does, and the rest of the CDR3 is filled in from the germline J gene. This rearrangement joins TRBV7-6 to TRBJ2-7; 13 bases match TRBD2. CDR1 is SGHVS and CDR2 is FNYEAQ in the germline V gene. CDR3 length: 16 amino acids. The sequenced part of the CDR3 DNA is TGTGCCAGCAGCCTAACTAGCGGGGGGGCCTCCCACGAG. It encodes CASSLTSGGASHE. The complete CDR3 sequence is CASSLTSGGASHEQYF.

A note on this clone: With the read ending 3 residues before the CDR3 end, the germline J gene is used to fill in that end. This chain joins TRBV2 and TRBJ2-3, with TRBD2 matching 11 bases. CDR1 is SNHLY and CDR2 is FYNNEI in the germline V gene. The CDR3 contains 16 residues. The CDR3 bases that were read are TGTGCCAGCGGCGAACTAGCGGGGGATCCCCGGGAGACG. Its translation is CASGELAGDPRET. The whole CDR3 protein reads CASGELAGDPRETQYF.

With respect to this clone: The CDR3 extends 3 residues past the end of the read, so its final part is completed from the germline J gene. The chain has TRBV7-9 and TRBJ1-1, with a possible D match to TRBD1 (5 bases). The CDR3 has 14 amino acids. The V gene's germline CDR1 is SEHNR and CDR2 FQNEAQ (reference sequence). V was shortened by 0 bases and J by 5 bases, with 10 bases between the two germline ends. The CDR3 bases that were read are TGTGCCAGCAGCTTAGCAGGGAGGGGTACTGAA. It specifies CASSLAGRGTE. The whole CDR3 protein reads CASSLAGRGTEAFF.

Concerning this clone itself: The read comes to an end 3 residues before the CDR3 does, leaving the germline J gene to fill in the end. The chain recombines TRBV7-2 with TRBJ2-1; D not resolved. The germline V and J ends were trimmed by 5 bases and 8 bases, with 16 bases remaining between them. Germline values: CDR1 SGHTA, CDR2 FQGNSA. This CDR3 is 14 amino acids long. The CDR3 bases that were read are TGTGCCAGCAGCCCTAGGCCCTTTAACGATGAG. Translating gives CASSPRPFNDE. The entire CDR3 protein reads CASSPRPFNDEQFF. Supplemented by reference TRBV7-2 and TRBJ2-1, the full variable domain reads GAGVSQSPSNKVTEKGKDVELRCDPISGHTALYWYRQSLGQGLEFLIYFQGNSAPDKSGLPSDRFSAERTGGSVSTLTIQRTQQEDSAVYLCASSPRPFNDEQFFGPGTRLTVL.

As concerns this clone: The CDR3 end falls 3 residues outside the read, so it is completed with the germline J gene. The chain carries TRBV12-3 or TRBV12-4 and TRBJ2-5; TRBD1 agrees at 10 bases. V gave up 3 bases and J gave up 7 bases; unmatched junction bases: 5. CDR3 length equals 14 residues. CDR3 DNA (partial): TGTGCCAGCAGTTTGGTGGGACAGGGGTTGACC. This translates into CASSLVGQGLT. The CDR3 as a whole reads CASSLVGQGLTQYF.

Remarks on this clone: The sequenced fragment ends 3 residues before the CDR3 boundary, so the rest is inferred from the germline J gene. This chain links TRBV7-8 with TRBJ1-2, with D possibly matching TRBD1 (5 bases). Trimming stripped 1 base from V and 4 bases from J, with 13 bases between. The CDR3 consists of 15 residues. CDR1 SGHVS and CDR2 FQNEAQ come from the germline V gene. CDR3 DNA, as far as it was read: TGTGCCAGCAGCTTAGACTTGGGCAGGGCCTATGGC. Its translation is CASSLDLGRAYG. The full CDR3 reads CASSLDLGRAYGYTF.

With respect to this clone: Sequencing ends 3 residues short of the CDR3 end; the germline J gene provides the rest. The rearrangement joins TRBV7-2 to TRBJ2-5, with a possible D match to TRBD2 (5 bases). This CDR3 region has 15 residues. V lost 6 bases and J 5 bases, leaving 19 bases between the germline ends. Germline values: CDR1 SGHTA, CDR2 FQGNSA. Partial CDR3 DNA: TGTGCCAGCAGTCCTACCCGGGTTACGGGGGAGACC. Residues: CASSPTRVTGET. The full CDR3 protein is CASSPTRVTGETQYF.

To note about this clone: The read terminates 3 residues ahead of where the CDR3 ends, so the germline J gene completes it. The chain recombines TRBV29-1 with TRBJ2-3, with a tentative D call TRBD2 (5 bases). The germline gives CDR1 SQVTM, CDR2 ANQGSEA. This CDR3 contains 14 residues. Here the CDR3 reads CSVSGPGPQETQYF. The sequenced CDR3 bases are TGCAGCGTCAGCGGACCGGGTCCCCAAGAGACG.

On this clone itself: The read halts 3 residues ahead of the CDR3 end, with the missing end drawn from the germline J gene. The chain couples TRBV18 to TRBJ2-2, with TRBD1 matching over 10 bases. The germline CDR1 and CDR2 sequences are KGHSH and LQKENI. The CDR3 runs 15 residues. Here the CDR3 reads CASSPRQGAEEKLFF. The sequenced CDR3 bases are TGTGCCAGCTCACCGAGACAGGGGGCGGAGGAAAAG.

In regard to this clone: One junction end disagrees with the germline gene, perhaps due to a read error. The sequenced fragment ends 3 residues before the CDR3 boundary, so the rest is inferred from the germline J gene. The V gene is TRBV11-2, the J gene TRBJ1-3; D might be TRBD1 (6 bases). The CDR3 totals 11 residues. Germline V gene lookup returns CDR1 SGHAT and CDR2 FQNNGV. The sequenced part of the CDR3 DNA is TGTGCCAGCAGCTGGTGGGACACG. It codes for CASSWWDT. The entire CDR3 protein is CASSWWDTIYF.